These 5 T cell receptor beta chains were all obtained from the same sample, sequenced in a study of monozygotic twins with inflammatory bowel disease. TCRdb reprocessed the 5' RACE reads, keeping one entry per CDR3 protein, no DNA. Its listing shows around 380,000 distinct CDR3 sequences. Sample: blood. These receptors came from a human donor with ulcerative colitis or Crohn's disease, or a healthy co-twin of an affected twin (not recorded which).

The V call is TRBV7-9, the J call TRBJ1-6. CDR3 length: 14 amino acids. Germline V gene sequence: CDR1 SEHNR, CDR2 FQNEAQ (reference sequence). The CDR3 reads CASSLEARNSPLHF.

V usage is TRBV3-1 and J usage is TRBJ1-5. This CDR3 contains 12 residues. CDR1 and CDR2 (germline): LGHDT, YNNKEL (reference sequence). The chain's CDR3 is CASARTGQPQHF. The full variable domain, with the rest looked up from reference TRBV3-1 and TRBJ1-5, is DTAVSQTPKYLVTQMGNDKSIKCEQNLGHDTMYWYKQDSKKFLKIMFSYNNKELIINETVPNRFSPKSPDKAHLNLHINSLELGDSAVYFCASARTGQPQHFGDGTRLSIL.

The rearrangement joins TRBV7-9 to TRBJ2-1; no DNA is available, so the TRBD1 call from TCRdb remains unchecked. The CDR3 runs to 15 residues. Germline lookup yields CDR1 SEHNR and CDR2 FQNEAQ (reference sequence). CDR3 loop: CASSPRDVRWNEQYF.

The chain combines TRBV5-5 with TRBJ1-2. The CDR3 contains 14 residues. Germline CDR1 and CDR2: SGHKS and YYEKEE (reference sequence). CDR3 protein: CASSAAGPQNDYTF.

The chain couples TRBV2 to TRBJ2-1. From germline, CDR1 is SNHLY and CDR2 FYNNEI. The CDR3 is 12 residues long. CDR3 region: CASTQGHNEQFF.